The sequence of this T cell receptor beta chain was determined in a study of OX40 agonist ivuxolimab in advanced cancers. Overall study: Ivuxolimab, an antibody that agonizes OX40 (CD134), was administered to the patients. Males comprised about 84% of the group, whose mean age was approximately 60 years (range 23 to 79).

The germline CDR1 and CDR2 sequences are GTSNPN and SVGIG (reference sequence). V dropped 0 bases and J dropped 1 base, with 18 bases sitting between them. This CDR3 has 17 residues. Study outcomes and limitations: Researchers did not determine the expanded peripheral T cells' antigen specificity.

This clone was observed a few times. Antigen specificity is unknown. Measured with immunoSEQ multiplex PCR; TCRdb has only the in-frame clones, and not every one. The top ten clones hold less than 8% of a sample with tens of thousands of clones, more than 80% of them seen once. The sequenced sample was CD4+ or CD8+ T cells sorted from blood, obtained in a trial of the OX40 agonist ivuxolimab. The receptor was derived from an adult with an advanced solid tumor such as melanoma, head and neck, liver or kidney cancer. The genes are TRBV30 and TRBJ1-1; the D is unclear. CDR3 coding DNA: TGTGCCTGGAGTGTACCCCCGAGCGGGCGGGGGAACACTGAAGCTTTCTTT. This translates into CAWSVPPSGRGNTEAFF.